Following are 25 T cell receptor beta chains from one sample sequenced in a study of shared clonotypes between healthy human individuals. Repertoires were generated with immunoSEQ multiplex PCR, while TCRdb's copy carries only in-frame clones and drops some. The data contain roughly 810,000 clones, 90% to 98% of them singletons. CD45RO negativity and positive selection for CCR7 defined naive CD8 cells, a population that excluded terminally differentiated effector memory CD45RA+ cells. The sequencing sample was made of naive CD8+ T cells sorted from blood. These TCRs come from a man under 40 in good health.

This rearrangement joins TRBV5-4 to TRBJ2-7; TRBD2 agrees at 8 bases. The germline gives CDR1 SGHNT, CDR2 YYREEE (reference sequence). This CDR3 region has 15 residues. Trimming removed 3 bases from V and 4 bases from J; junction bases left unmatched: 9. The CDR3, as DNA: TGTGCCAGCAGCTCGGGACTAGGAACCGCTTACGAGCAGTACTTC. It encodes CASSSGLGTAYEQYF.

This chain joins TRBV7-8 and TRBJ1-1; perhaps TRBD1 as D (5 bases). The CDR3 sequence is 16 residues long. Looked up from germline, CDR1 is SGHVS and CDR2 is FQNEAQ. V was shortened by 3 bases and J by 3 bases, with 17 bases between the two germline ends. CDR3 DNA: TGTGCCAGCAGCTTCTCGGGGGGATACCGGGACACTGAAGCTTTCTTT. The encoded protein is CASSFSGGYRDTEAFF.

This chain links TRBV11-2 with TRBJ2-7, with D uncertain. CDR1 is SGHAT and CDR2 is FQNNGV in the germline V gene. Trimming shortened V by 0 bases and J by 6 bases, and 15 bases separated the two germline ends. CDR3 length: 15 residues. This CDR3 is CASSLDVGPGAEQYF. CDR3 bases: TGTGCCAGCAGCTTAGATGTGGGCCCGGGCGCCGAGCAGTACTTC.

The chain recombines TRBV27 with TRBJ1-5, with TRBD1 as a possible D gene (5 bases). Germline CDR1 reads MNHEY; CDR2 reads SMNVEV (reference sequence). V lost 2 bases and J lost 5, with 16 bases in between. This CDR3 spans 16 amino acids. CDR3 nucleotide sequence: TGTGCCAGCAGTTTACGCTGGGGCCGGGTGGATCAGCCCCAGCATTTT. It specifies CASSLRWGRVDQPQHF.

This sequence joins TRBV7-2 and TRBJ2-7, with 7 bases aligning to TRBD1. The V gene end was trimmed by 1 base and the J gene end by 3 bases; junction bases not matched to a gene: 3. The CDR3 runs 14 residues. Germline values: CDR1 SGHTA, CDR2 FQGNSA. DNA for the CDR3: TGTGCCAGCAGCTTAGAGGGACAGATCTACGAGCAGTACTTC. Translation: CASSLEGQIYEQYF.

The gene calls are TRBV5-1 and TRBJ2-7; the D call may be TRBD1 or TRBD2 (5 bases each). The CDR3 is made up of 14 amino acids. Germline-derived CDR1 and CDR2 are SGHRS and YFSETQ. Trimming removed 4 bases from V and 2 bases from J, with 13 bases in between. CDR3 region: CASSDGGFAYEQYF. CDR3 DNA: TGCGCCAGCAGCGATGGGGGATTCGCCTACGAGCAGTACTTC.

V usage is TRBV7-9 and J usage is TRBJ1-2, with D unclear. This CDR3 is built from 13 residues. Trimming shortened V by 2 bases and J by 4 bases, and 8 bases separated the two germline ends. Germline assignment: CDR1 SEHNR and CDR2 FQNEAQ (reference sequence). CDR3 sequence: CASSLIFSYGYTF. CDR3 nucleotides: TGTGCCAGCAGCTTAATATTTTCCTATGGCTACACCTTC.

The chain links TRBV11-3 to TRBJ2-3; 9 bases are a match to TRBD2. Germline V lookup: CDR1 SGHNT, CDR2 YENEEA. The V gene end was trimmed by 1 base and the J gene end by 5 bases; junction bases not matched to a gene: 4. The CDR3 length is 15 residues. The CDR3 DNA is TGTGCCAGCAGCTTAGGGACTAGCGAGGGAGATACGCAGTATTTT. Its translation is CASSLGTSEGDTQYF.

The chain recombines TRBV27 with TRBJ2-5, with 12 bases fitting TRBD2. With 6 bases clipped from V and 3 bases from J, the junction kept 2 bases outside the gene matches. Germline CDR1 and CDR2: MNHEY and SMNVEV (reference sequence). The CDR3 runs to 14 residues. The CDR3 protein is CASSRLAGEETQYF. The CDR3 nucleotides read TGTGCCAGCAGCAGACTAGCGGGAGAAGAGACCCAGTACTTC.

This chain joins TRBV5-5 and TRBJ1-5; D uncertain. The germline V gene has CDR1 SGHKS and CDR2 YYEKEE (reference sequence). The CDR3 is made up of 13 amino acids. Trimming took 4 bases from V and 3 from J, leaving 8 bases between them. The CDR3, as DNA: TGTGCCAGCAGCCCGAGGGTCAATCAGCCCCAGCATTTT. Amino acid sequence: CASSPRVNQPQHF. Full variable domain (remainder filled in from reference TRBV5-5 and TRBJ1-5): DAGVTQSPTHLIKTRGQQVTLRCSPISGHKSVSWYQQVLGQGPQFIFQYYEKEERGRGNFPDRFSARQFPNYSSELNVNALLLGDSALYLCASSPRVNQPQHFGDGTRLSIL.

This chain connects TRBV5-6 to TRBJ2-7; D is uncertain. Between the trimmed V and J ends, which lost 2 bases and 0 bases, there was a span of 3 bases. The CDR3 covers 12 residues. Germline values: CDR1 SGHDT, CDR2 YYEEEE. The CDR3 DNA reads as TGTGCCAGCAGCTTCTTCTCCTACGAGCAGTACTTC. Encoded protein: CASSFFSYEQYF.

The chain couples TRBV18 to TRBJ2-7, with 10 positions matching TRBD2. Looked up from germline, CDR1 is KGHSH and CDR2 is LQKENI. This CDR3 is 17 amino acids long. Trimming at V came to 0 bases and at J to 1 base, leaving 6 bases not matched to a gene. The CDR3 loop is CASSPPPASGRSYEQYF. In DNA, the CDR3 is TGTGCCAGCTCACCACCCCCGGCTAGCGGGAGATCCTACGAGCAGTACTTC. The full variable domain, in which reference TRBV18 and TRBJ2-7 provide the parts outside the CDR3, is NAGVMQNPRHLVRRRGQEARLRCSPMKGHSHVYWYRQLPEEGLKFMVYLQKENIIDESGMPKERFSAEFPKEGPSILRIQQVVRGDSAAYFCASSPPPASGRSYEQYFGPGTRLTVT.

This clone was seen a single time. The sample contains more than one DNA sequence encoding this CDR3. This rearrangement joins TRBV29-1 to TRBJ2-7; weak D call: TRBD1 (5 bases). The V gene lost 4 bases and the J gene lost 4 bases, with 8 bases spanning the gap. Looked up from germline, CDR1 is SQVTM and CDR2 is ANQGSEA. CDR3 length equals 11 residues. CDR3 region: CSVGGGYEQYF. As DNA, the CDR3 is TGCAGCGTTGGGGGCGGATACGAGCAGTACTTC.

This sequence joins TRBV5-4 and TRBJ2-7; D gene unclear. The CDR3 is 15 amino acids. Trimming took 0 bases from V and 2 from J, leaving 12 bases between them. Germline CDR1 reads SGHNT; CDR2 reads YYREEE (reference sequence). Written as DNA, the CDR3 is TGTGCCAGCAGCTTGGAGGTAGGGCTTACCTACGAGCAGTACTTC. This encodes CASSLEVGLTYEQYF.

The rearrangement uses TRBV29-1 and TRBJ2-2, with unresolved D. The CDR3 has 13 amino acids. Looked up from germline, CDR1 is SQVTM and CDR2 is ANQGSEA. V was shortened by 6 bases and J by 0 bases, with 8 bases between the two germline ends. CDR3 sequence: CSVVDANTGELFF. CDR3 bases: TGCAGCGTCGTCGATGCGAACACCGGGGAGCTGTTTTTT.

The chain joins TRBV5-6 to TRBJ2-6, with D unresolved. The CDR3 length is 15 residues. The germline V and J ends were trimmed by 3 bases and 0 bases, with 7 bases remaining between them. Germline CDR1 and CDR2: SGHDT and YYEEEE. The CDR3 DNA is TGTGCCAGCAGCTCGGTCGGCTCTGGGGCCAACGTCCTGACTTTC. Translated, it gives CASSSVGSGANVLTF. Supplemented by reference TRBV5-6 and TRBJ2-6, the full variable domain reads DAGVTQSPTHLIKTRGQQVTLRCSPKSGHDTVSWYQQALGQGPQFIFQYYEEEERQRGNFPDRFSGHQFPNYSSELNVNALLLGDSALYLCASSSVGSGANVLTFGAGSRLTVL.

This sequence joins TRBV5-8 and TRBJ1-1; D might be TRBD1 (5 bases). The V gene's germline CDR1 is SGHTS and CDR2 YDEGEE. The CDR3 covers 15 residues. V was trimmed by 5 bases and J by 4 bases, leaving 18 bases between them. The CDR3 loop is CASRFAGFGGTEAFF. CDR3 sequence (DNA): TGTGCCAGCAGGTTTGCAGGGTTTGGAGGCACTGAAGCTTTCTTT.

A single count supports this clone. The rearrangement joins TRBV7-2 to TRBJ2-3; D is possibly TRBD2 (5 bases). The CDR3 sequence is 16 residues long. Germline V CDR1 and CDR2: SGHTA, FQGNSA. With 3 bases removed from V and 8 bases from J, the gap between germline ends came to 21 bases. DNA of the CDR3: TGTGCCAGCAGCTTCCGGGATTTGGTTAGCGTGGGTACGCAGTATTTT. It translates to CASSFRDLVSVGTQYF. Filled out from reference TRBV7-2 and TRBJ2-3, the complete variable domain reads GAGVSQSPSNKVTEKGKDVELRCDPISGHTALYWYRQSLGQGLEFLIYFQGNSAPDKSGLPSDRFSAERTGGSVSTLTIQRTQQEDSAVYLCASSFRDLVSVGTQYFGPGTRLTVL.

Remarks on this clone: This CDR3 is also generated by other DNA sequences in the sample. The chain employs TRBV27 and TRBJ2-1; 7 bases line up with TRBD1. CDR1 MNHEY and CDR2 SMNVEV come from the germline V gene (reference sequence). The CDR3 has 14 amino acids. V shed 2 bases, J shed 2 bases, and the junction held 0 bases outside the gene matches. The CDR3 bases are TGTGCCAGCAGTTTAACAGGGGCCTACAATGAGCAGTTCTTC. Translating it yields CASSLTGAYNEQFF.

This chain uses TRBV5-1 with TRBJ2-7; possible D gene TRBD2, 5 bases. Germline values: CDR1 SGHRS, CDR2 YFSETQ. Trimming cost V 2 bases and J 2 bases, with 14 bases left between them. The CDR3 extends over 15 amino acids. The CDR3 sequence is CASSLIPGEPYEQYF. The CDR3 DNA reads as TGCGCCAGCAGCTTAATACCCGGGGAGCCCTACGAGCAGTACTTC.

The V gene is TRBV27, the J gene TRBJ2-1; D gene unclear. Germline-derived CDR1 and CDR2 are MNHEY and SMNVEV (reference sequence). The CDR3 is 15 amino acids. Trimming cost V 4 bases and J 4 bases, with 14 bases left between them. CDR3 DNA: TGTGCCAGCAGTTCTGCGCTACCCAGATACAATGAGCAGTTCTTC. Translation: CASSSALPRYNEQFF.

In DNA, the CDR3 is TGTGCCAGCAGCGTATCTCGACACCGAAACACCGGGGAGCTGTTTTTT. Protein: CASSVSRHRNTGELFF. The V and J genes are TRBV9 and TRBJ2-2; D is uncertain. Trimming took off 1 base at V and 2 bases at J, with 12 bases between the two ends. There are 16 residues in the CDR3. Germline V lookup: CDR1 SGDLS, CDR2 YYNGEE.

V and J are TRBV7-9 and TRBJ2-7, with 11 bases lining up with TRBD2. The germline gives CDR1 SEHNR, CDR2 FQNEAQ (reference sequence). V shed 5 bases, J shed 2 bases, and the junction held 8 bases outside the gene matches. This CDR3 comprises 16 residues. The CDR3 region is CASSPPGGLAAYEQYF. The CDR3 DNA sequence: TGTGCCAGCAGCCCCCCGGGGGGACTAGCGGCCTACGAGCAGTACTTC.

The rearrangement uses TRBV7-2 and TRBJ1-4, with D perhaps matching TRBD1 (5 bases). Germline lookup yields CDR1 SGHTA and CDR2 FQGNSA. The CDR3 has 16 residues. V was trimmed by 4 bases and J by 5 bases, leaving 17 bases between them. The CDR3 spells CASSSIFSDSNEKLFF. CDR3 coding DNA: TGTGCCAGCAGCTCGATTTTCTCAGACAGCAATGAAAAACTGTTTTTT.

The gene calls are TRBV4-1 and TRBJ1-1; D remains unclear. V lost 4 bases and J lost 1, with 13 bases in between. This CDR3 comprises 15 residues. Germline CDR1 reads MGHRA; CDR2 reads YSYEKL. CDR3 coding DNA: TGCGCCAGCAGCCCAGCCCCAGTACAGAACACTGAAGCTTTCTTT. Its translation is CASSPAPVQNTEAFF.